Shown below are 9 T cell receptor beta chains from a single sample sequenced in a study of T cell responses to AZD1222 COVID-19 vaccine. Profiling relied on immunoSEQ multiplex PCR, and the TCRdb table lists in-frame clones only, not all of them. The sample includes some 130,000 clones, roughly nine tenths of them seen just once. The sequences come from peripheral blood, collected on day 0 of AZD1222 vaccination. The receptor set was obtained from an adult in good health.

There are a few counts of this clone. The V and J genes are TRBV6-5 and TRBJ1-6; 8 nucleotides align to TRBD1. The CDR3 totals 15 residues. Germline values: CDR1 MNHEY, CDR2 SVGAGI. After removal of 2 bases from V and 6 bases from J, the junction contained 3 bases not matched to a gene. The CDR3 DNA sequence: TGTGCCAGCAGTTACGTAGGACAGGGTAATTCACCCCTCCACTTT. Its translation is CASSYVGQGNSPLHF.

This chain links TRBV3-1 (or the pseudogene TRBV3-2) with TRBJ1-6; 8 bases match TRBD1. V was pared by 1 base and J by 15 bases, with 5 bases of the junction left unmatched. This CDR3 comprises 13 residues. The germline CDR1 and CDR2 sequences are LGHDT and YNNKEL (reference sequence). CDR3 nucleotides: TGTGCCAGCAGCCAAGGGACAGGGAACCACCTCCACTTT. Amino acids: CASSQGTGNHLHF.

The CDR3 DNA reads TGTGCCACCGTACAGGGGGCAGCTTTCTTT. Translating gives CATVQGAAFF. The chain carries TRBV19 and TRBJ1-1; TRBD1 aligns across 9 bases. CDR3 size: 10 residues. CDR1 and CDR2 from the germline V gene are LNHDA and SQIVND (reference sequence). Losses at the gene ends were 10 bases for V and 10 bases for J; bases not matched to a gene: 4. Filled out from reference TRBV19 and TRBJ1-1, the complete variable domain reads DGGITQSPKYLFRKEGQNVTLSCEQNLNHDAMYWYRQDPGQGLRLIYYSQIVNDFQKGDIAEGYSVSREKKESFPLTVTSAQKNPTAFYLCATVQGAAFFGQGTRLTVV.

The rearrangement links TRBV9 to TRBJ2-7, with a possible D match to TRBD2 (5 bases). CDR1 is SGDLS, CDR2 YYNGEE, per germline. The CDR3 covers 16 residues. Trimming removed 3 bases from V and 0 bases from J, with 16 bases in between. CDR3 loop: CASSASPAGGSYEQYF. DNA for the CDR3: TGTGCCAGCAGCGCCTCTCCTGCGGGCGGCTCCTACGAGCAGTACTTC.

The rearrangement uses TRBV6-1 and TRBJ2-2; D call uncertain. CDR1 MNHNS and CDR2 SASEGT come from the germline V gene. The V gene lost 3 bases and the J gene lost 2 bases, with 4 bases spanning the gap. The CDR3 is 13 residues long. The CDR3 nucleotides read TGTGCCAGCAGTGATCCTAACACCGGGGAGCTGTTTTTT. Its translation is CASSDPNTGELFF.

This rearrangement joins TRBV19 to TRBJ2-2; D perhaps matches TRBD1 (6 bases). V was cut by 9 bases and J by 4 bases, with 18 bases left in between. There are 15 residues in the CDR3. The germline V gene has CDR1 LNHDA and CDR2 SQIVND (reference sequence). In DNA, the CDR3 is TGTGCCAGCAACCCCGGGACAAAGTCCACCGGGGAGCTGTTTTTT. This encodes CASNPGTKSTGELFF.

This clone has just one count. The genes are TRBV21-1 and TRBJ2-7; TRBD2 reflects the table's D call only, with no check against the DNA. TRBV21-1 is a documented pseudogene. CDR3 length equals 16 residues. CDR3 sequence reads: CASRSASKRGDHEQYF. Here the CDR3 DNA reads TGTGCCAGCAGGTCTGCCTCGAAGCGGGGGGATCACGAGCAGTACTTC.

This clone showed up just a few times. The chain carries TRBV2 and TRBJ1-2, with 7 bases that match TRBD1. CDR3 length equals 13 residues. The V gene's germline CDR1 is SNHLY and CDR2 FYNNEI. The ends lost 5 bases at V and 8 bases at J; junction bases unmatched: 8. CDR3 loop: CASSFTGDGGYTF. CDR3 in DNA: TGTGCCAGCAGTTTCACAGGGGATGGCGGCTACACCTTC.

The V call is TRBV27, the J call TRBJ2-1; possibly TRBD2 for D (6 bases). Germline assignment: CDR1 MNHEY and CDR2 SMNVEV (reference sequence). Trimming took off 3 bases at V and 0 bases at J, with 12 bases between the two ends. The CDR3 covers 16 residues. The CDR3: CASSLEGSSSYNEQFF. The CDR3 DNA is TGTGCCAGCAGTTTGGAGGGCTCAAGCTCCTACAATGAGCAGTTCTTC.